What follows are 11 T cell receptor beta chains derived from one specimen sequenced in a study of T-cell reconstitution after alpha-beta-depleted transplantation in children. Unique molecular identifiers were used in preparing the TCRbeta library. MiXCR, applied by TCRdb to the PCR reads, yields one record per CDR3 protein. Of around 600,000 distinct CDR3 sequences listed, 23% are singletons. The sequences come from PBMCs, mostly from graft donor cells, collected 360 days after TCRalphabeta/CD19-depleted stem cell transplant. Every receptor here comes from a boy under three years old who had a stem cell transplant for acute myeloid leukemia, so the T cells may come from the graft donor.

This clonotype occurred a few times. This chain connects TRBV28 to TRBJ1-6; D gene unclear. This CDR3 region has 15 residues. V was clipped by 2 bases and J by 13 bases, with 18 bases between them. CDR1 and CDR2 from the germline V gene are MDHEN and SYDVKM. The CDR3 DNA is TGTGCCAGCAGTTTAATGAGGTCTCCGGCGACGCCCCTCCACTTT. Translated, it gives CASSLMRSPATPLHF.

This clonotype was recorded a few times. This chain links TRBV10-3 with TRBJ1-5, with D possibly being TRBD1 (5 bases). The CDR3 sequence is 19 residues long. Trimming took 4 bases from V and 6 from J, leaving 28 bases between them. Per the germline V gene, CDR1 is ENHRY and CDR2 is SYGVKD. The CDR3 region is CAISVSGQGTSTSTQPQHF. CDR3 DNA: TGTGCCATCAGTGTCTCTGGACAAGGGACCTCCACTTCTACTCAGCCCCAGCATTTT.

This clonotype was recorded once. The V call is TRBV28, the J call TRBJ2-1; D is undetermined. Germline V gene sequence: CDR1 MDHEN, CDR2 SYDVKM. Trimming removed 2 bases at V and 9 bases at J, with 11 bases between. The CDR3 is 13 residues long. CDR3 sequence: CASSLGVFVEQFF. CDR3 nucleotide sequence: TGTGCCAGCAGTTTAGGGGTTTTTGTTGAGCAGTTCTTC.

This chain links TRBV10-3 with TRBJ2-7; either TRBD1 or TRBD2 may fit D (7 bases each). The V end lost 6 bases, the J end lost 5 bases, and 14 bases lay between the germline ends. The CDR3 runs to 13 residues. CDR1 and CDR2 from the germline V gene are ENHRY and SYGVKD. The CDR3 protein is CAIRNRGGDEQYF. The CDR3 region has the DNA TGTGCCATCAGAAACAGGGGAGGGGACGAGCAGTACTTC.

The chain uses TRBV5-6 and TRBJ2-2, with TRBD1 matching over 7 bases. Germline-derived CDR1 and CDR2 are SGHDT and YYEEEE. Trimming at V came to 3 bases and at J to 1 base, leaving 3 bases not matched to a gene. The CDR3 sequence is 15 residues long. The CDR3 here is CASSWGTVNTGELFF. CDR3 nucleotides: TGTGCCAGCAGCTGGGGGACAGTGAACACCGGGGAGCTGTTTTTT.

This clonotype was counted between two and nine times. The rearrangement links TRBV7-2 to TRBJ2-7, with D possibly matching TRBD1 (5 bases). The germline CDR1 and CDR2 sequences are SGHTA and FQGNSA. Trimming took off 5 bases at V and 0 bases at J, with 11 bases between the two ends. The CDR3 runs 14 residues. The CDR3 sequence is CASSNRQTSYEQYF. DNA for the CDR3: TGTGCCAGCAGCAACAGACAGACCTCCTACGAGCAGTACTTC.

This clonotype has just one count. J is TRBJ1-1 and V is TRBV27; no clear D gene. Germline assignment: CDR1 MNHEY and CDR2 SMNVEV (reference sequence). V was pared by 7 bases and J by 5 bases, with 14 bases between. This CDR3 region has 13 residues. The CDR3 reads CASKQSRITEAFF. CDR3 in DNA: TGTGCCAGCAAACAGTCGAGGATTACTGAAGCTTTCTTT.

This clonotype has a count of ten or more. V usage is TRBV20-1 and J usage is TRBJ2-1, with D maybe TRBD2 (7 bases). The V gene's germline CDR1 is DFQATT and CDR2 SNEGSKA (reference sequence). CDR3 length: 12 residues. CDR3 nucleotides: TGCAGGAAGCGGGACACTCACAATGAGCAGTTCTTC. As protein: CRKRDTHNEQFF.

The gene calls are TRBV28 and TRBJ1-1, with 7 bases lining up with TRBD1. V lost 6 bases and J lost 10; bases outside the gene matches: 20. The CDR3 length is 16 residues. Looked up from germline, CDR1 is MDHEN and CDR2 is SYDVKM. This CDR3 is CASRRQGFQLIVGAFF. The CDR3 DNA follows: TGTGCCAGCAGGCGACAGGGTTTTCAGCTGATAGTCGGAGCTTTCTTT.

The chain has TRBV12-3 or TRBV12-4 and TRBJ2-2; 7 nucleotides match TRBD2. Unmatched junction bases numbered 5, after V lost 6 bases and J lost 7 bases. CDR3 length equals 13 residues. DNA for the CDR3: TGTGCCAGCAGGGGACCGGGAGGCGGGGAGCTGTTTTTT. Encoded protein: CASRGPGGGELFF.

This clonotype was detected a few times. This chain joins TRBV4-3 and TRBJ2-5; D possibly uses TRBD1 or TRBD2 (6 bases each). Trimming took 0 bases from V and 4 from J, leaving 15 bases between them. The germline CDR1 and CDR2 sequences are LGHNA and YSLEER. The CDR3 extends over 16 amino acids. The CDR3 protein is CASSQDGRRGRETQYF. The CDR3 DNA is TGCGCCAGCAGCCAAGACGGGCGTCGGGGGCGAGAGACCCAGTACTTC.